One and the same sample provided the 15 T cell receptor beta chains below, sequenced in a study of blood T cell repertoires in COVID-19. Clones were sequenced by immunoSEQ multiplex PCR, and TCRdb holds only the in-frame ones, with some missing. The sample includes roughly 150,000 clones, around 84% of them seen just once. Specimen: peripheral blood. These receptors originate from a woman at least 80 years old with acute or convalescent COVID-19.

This clone has more than one count but fewer than ten. The J gene is TRBJ2-3, the V gene TRBV24-1; 9 bases line up with TRBD1. Germline V CDR1 and CDR2: KGHDR, SFDVKD. V dropped 3 bases and J dropped 2; count of bases not matched to a gene: 8. The CDR3 covers 17 residues. CDR3 sequence (DNA): TGTGCCACCAGTGATCGCGAACAGGGGGCCCCCACAGATACGCAGTATTTT. As protein: CATSDREQGAPTDTQYF.

The chain recombines TRBV5-5 with TRBJ2-7; tentatively, D is TRBD1 (6 bases). The CDR3 is made up of 15 amino acids. V gave up 4 bases and J gave up 0 bases, with 14 bases separating them. The germline V gene has CDR1 SGHKS and CDR2 YYEKEE (reference sequence). The CDR3 coding sequence is TGTGCCAGCAGCCTCCGCCAGGGGTTCTCCTACGAGCAGTACTTC. It specifies CASSLRQGFSYEQYF.

The gene calls are TRBV7-9 and TRBJ1-1, with 7 nucleotides matching TRBD1. The trim removed 1 base at V and 4 bases at J, leaving 3 bases unmatched. The CDR3 loop spans 14 amino acids. Germline-derived CDR1 and CDR2 are SEHNR and FQNEAQ (reference sequence). The CDR3 spells CASSLGAGGTEAFF. CDR3 sequence (DNA): TGTGCCAGCAGCTTAGGTGCAGGGGGCACTGAAGCTTTCTTT.

A single count supports this clone. The DNA of the CDR3 is TGTGCCATCAGACCGGGACTACTGAGGAGGAACACTGAAGCTTTCTTT. Its translation: CAIRPGLLRRNTEAFF. The chain combines TRBV10-3 with TRBJ1-1; maybe TRBD1 (5 bases). V was cut by 6 bases and J by 1 base, with 18 bases left in between. The germline V gene encodes CDR1 ENHRY and CDR2 SYGVKD. The CDR3 length is 16 residues.

V usage is TRBV27 and J usage is TRBJ2-1, with 7 bases that match TRBD2. This CDR3 is 15 amino acids long. Germline CDR1 MNHEY, CDR2 SMNVEV (reference sequence). V shed 3 bases, J shed 4 bases, and the junction held 6 bases outside the gene matches. This chain's CDR3 is CASSLSGRTYNEQFF. CDR3 nucleotide sequence: TGTGCCAGCAGTTTGTCCGGGAGGACTTACAATGAGCAGTTCTTC.

J is TRBJ1-1 and V is TRBV4-1; 8 bases align to TRBD1. Germline CDR1 is MGHRA and CDR2 is YSYEKL. The CDR3 has 17 residues. Losses at the gene ends were 5 bases for V and 6 bases for J; bases not matched to a gene: 17. The CDR3: CASSSGQGDPLLAEAFF. For the CDR3, the DNA is TGCGCCAGCAGCTCAGGACAGGGTGATCCTTTATTGGCTGAAGCTTTCTTT.

The chain recombines TRBV7-2 with TRBJ2-1; 11 positions match TRBD2. The CDR3 is 16 amino acids. V trimming: 5 bases; J trimming: 3 bases; junction bases outside the gene matches: 6. The germline CDR1 and CDR2 sequences are SGHTA and FQGNSA. Written as DNA, the CDR3 is TGTGCCAGCAGCCCACTAGCGGGAGTTATCTACAATGAGCAGTTCTTC. This gives the protein CASSPLAGVIYNEQFF.

This rearrangement joins TRBV29-1 to TRBJ1-4, with TRBD1 matching 7 bases. Unmatched junction bases numbered 14, after V lost 5 bases and J lost 11 bases. The length of the CDR3 is 14 residues. CDR1 and CDR2 from the germline V gene are SQVTM and ANQGSEA. The CDR3 DNA is TGCAGCGTTTCGCCGGGACAGACTGGGGGGAAACTGTTTTTT. As protein: CSVSPGQTGGKLFF.

This clone was seen only a few times. This chain joins TRBV5-5 and TRBJ1-2, with 7 bases lining up with TRBD1. From germline, CDR1 is SGHKS and CDR2 YYEKEE (reference sequence). V was clipped by 0 bases and J by 8 bases; unmatched bases: 1. This CDR3 comprises 12 residues. In DNA, the CDR3 is TGTGCCAGCAGCTTGGGGACAGGCGGCTACACCTTC. It translates to CASSLGTGGYTF.

This clone appeared a single time. This chain connects TRBV15 to TRBJ2-1; 14 positions agree with TRBD2. The junction had 0 bases not matched to a gene; V was cut back by 3 bases and J by 5 bases. Germline loops: CDR1 LNHNV, CDR2 YYDKDF (reference sequence). CDR3 length: 15 amino acids. The CDR3 loop reads CATSRGLAGDNEQFF. In DNA form, the CDR3 reads TGTGCCACCAGCAGGGGACTAGCGGGGGACAATGAGCAGTTCTTC.

This chain links TRBV2 with TRBJ1-2; no definite D call. This CDR3 is built from 11 residues. Trimming removed 2 bases at V and 8 bases at J, with 6 bases between. Germline V gives CDR1 SNHLY, CDR2 FYNNEI. CDR3 DNA: TGTGCCAGCAGTGAAATCCGGGGCTACACCTTC. Amino acids: CASSEIRGYTF.

This rearrangement joins TRBV7-9 to TRBJ2-7; 8 bases are shared with TRBD1. The CDR3 has 14 residues. V shed 4 bases, J shed 5 bases, and the junction held 7 bases outside the gene matches. CDR1 is SEHNR and CDR2 is FQNEAQ in the germline V gene (reference sequence). The DNA of the CDR3 is TGTGCCAGCAGCTGGATCGGACAGGGCGACGAGCAGTACTTC. Amino acids: CASSWIGQGDEQYF. Filled out from reference TRBV7-9 and TRBJ2-7, the complete variable domain reads DTGVSQNPRHKITKRGQNVTFRCDPISEHNRLYWYRQTLGQGPEFLTYFQNEAQLEKSRLLSDRFSAERPKGSFSTLEIQRTEQGDSAMYLCASSWIGQGDEQYFGPGTRLTVT.

V is TRBV6-5 and J is TRBJ2-2; 7 bases line up with TRBD1. Per germline, CDR1 MNHEY and CDR2 SVGAGI. Trimming cost V 7 bases and J 3 bases; bases outside gene matches: 5. The CDR3 runs to 14 residues. CDR3 sequence (DNA): TGTGCCAGCATGGGGACAGATTACACCGGGGAGCTGTTTTTT. Translation gives CASMGTDYTGELFF.

The rearrangement uses TRBV15 and TRBJ2-1, with TRBD2 matching over 8 bases. Germline V lookup: CDR1 LNHNV, CDR2 YYDKDF (reference sequence). There are 16 residues in the CDR3. V gave up 1 base and J gave up 4 bases; unmatched junction bases: 6. The CDR3 loop is CATSRVTSGSYNEQFF. CDR3 in DNA: TGTGCCACCAGCAGAGTAACTAGCGGTAGTTACAATGAGCAGTTCTTC.

The chain joins TRBV19 to TRBJ2-2; D possibly corresponds to TRBD2 (7 bases). The CDR3 length is 16 residues. Trimming pared 8 bases from V and 0 bases from J, leaving 16 bases between. CDR1 is LNHDA and CDR2 is SQIVND in the germline V gene (reference sequence). DNA for the CDR3: TGTGCCAGTTCAATTCCCGGGGGGCCGAACACCGGGGAGCTGTTTTTT. This translates into CASSIPGGPNTGELFF.